The entry below gives a single T cell receptor beta chain sequence along with its context. Its antigen is still unknown. This record belongs to a study of T cell responses to AZD1222 COVID-19 vaccine. General observations from the study: Without day 14 samples, only post-peak T cell repertoires were studied. Clonal diversity was possibly underestimated; the donors were predominantly white British and more often female. A rise in Spike-specific TCR breadth and depth followed two AZD1222 doses.

With V trimmed by 6 bases and J by 10 bases, 8 bases remained unmatched. Germline V CDR1 and CDR2: MNHEY, SMNVEV (reference sequence). CDR3 size: 13 residues. The protocol was immunoSEQ multiplex PCR, while the TCRdb copy is restricted to in-frame clones and leaves out a portion. The sample shows around 130,000 clones, about 90% of them seen only once. V is TRBV27 and J is TRBJ1-1; 10 nucleotides align to TRBD1. This sequence was found in an adult in good health. Sequencing used peripheral blood, obtained on day 0 of AZD1222 vaccination. DNA for the CDR3: TGTGCCAGCAGACGGGACAGGGGCCCCCGAGCTTTCTTT. Translated, it gives CASRRDRGPRAFF.